The clone carrying this T cell receptor beta chain came up a few times. The target antigen is unknown. TCRbeta library construction was performed incorporating unique molecular identifiers. MiXCR was run by TCRdb on the PCR reads, yielding one entry per CDR3 protein. The repertoire holds under 250,000 distinct CDR3 sequences, with approximately 6.9% as singletons. The source of the sample is a study of T-cell reconstitution after alpha-beta-depleted transplantation in children. The germline gives CDR1 MNHEY, CDR2 SVGEGT. The CDR3 contains 15 residues. J was trimmed by 4 bases and V by 0 bases; bases with no gene match: 4. Whole-study findings and limits: The study reportedly traced alpha-beta T cells about two months after transplant to several hundred expanded graft clones. A year post-transplant, T-cell counts and diversity derived mostly from newly produced T cells.

This rearrangement joins TRBV6-2 or TRBV6-3 to TRBJ1-2; 8 bases line up with TRBD1. The TCR sequence derives from a boy between 2 and 15 years old with acute lymphoblastic leukemia, due to receive a stem cell transplant. The specimen was PBMCs, collected before TCRalphabeta/CD19-depleted stem cell transplant. The CDR3 here is CASSYSAGGFYGYTF. CDR3 in DNA: TGTGCCAGCAGTTACTCGGCAGGGGGCTTCTATGGCTACACCTTC.